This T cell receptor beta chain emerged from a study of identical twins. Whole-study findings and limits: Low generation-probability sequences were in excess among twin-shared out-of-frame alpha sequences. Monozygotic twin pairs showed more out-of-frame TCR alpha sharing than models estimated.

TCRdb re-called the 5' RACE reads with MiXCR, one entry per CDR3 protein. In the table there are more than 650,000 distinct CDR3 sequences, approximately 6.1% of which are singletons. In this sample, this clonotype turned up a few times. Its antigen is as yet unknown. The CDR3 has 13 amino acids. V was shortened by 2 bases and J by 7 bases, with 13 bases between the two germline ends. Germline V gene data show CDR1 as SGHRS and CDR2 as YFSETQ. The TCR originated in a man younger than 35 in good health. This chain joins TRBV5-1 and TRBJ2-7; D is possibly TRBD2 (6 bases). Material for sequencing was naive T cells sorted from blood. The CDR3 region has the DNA TGCGCCAGCAGCTTCCGGGAGAGAGAAGAGCAGTACTTC. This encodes CASSFREREEQYF.